A single sample is the source of the 28 T cell receptor beta chains below, sequenced in a study of blood T cell repertoires in COVID-19. The assay was immunoSEQ multiplex PCR, and TCRdb's table has in-frame clones only and misses some. This table has approximately 390,000 clones, approximately 87% appearing once. The specimen was peripheral blood. The source is a woman in her sixties with COVID-19, enrolled during active disease.

The chain carries TRBV3-1 (or the pseudogene TRBV3-2) and TRBJ1-2; D is perhaps TRBD1 (5 bases). The length of the CDR3 is 14 residues. The ends were cut back, 0 bases at V and 8 bases at J, with 13 bases in the middle. Germline V gene lookup returns CDR1 LGHDT and CDR2 YNNKEL (reference sequence). The CDR3 reads CASSQDTQARGYTF. The DNA for the CDR3 is TGTGCCAGCAGCCAAGATACACAGGCGAGGGGCTACACCTTC.

This chain links TRBV29-1 with TRBJ2-5; D gene uncertain. V lost 5 bases and J 5 bases, leaving 6 bases between the germline ends. The CDR3 is made up of 10 amino acids. Germline V gene sequence: CDR1 SQVTM, CDR2 ANQGSEA. This CDR3 reads CSVREETQYF. The CDR3 nucleotides read TGCAGCGTTCGAGAGGAGACCCAGTACTTC.

The chain employs TRBV5-1 and TRBJ1-2; possible D gene TRBD1, 6 bases. The CDR3 spans 15 residues. Germline V lookup: CDR1 SGHRS, CDR2 YFSETQ. V lost 3 bases, J lost 4 bases, and 16 bases lay in between. CDR3 in DNA: TGCGCCAGCAGCTATAGCCGGGACACCGTCTATGGCTACACCTTC. Protein product: CASSYSRDTVYGYTF. Full variable domain (rest looked up from reference TRBV5-1 and TRBJ1-2): KAGVTQTPRYLIKTRGQQVTLSCSPISGHRSVSWYQQTPGQGLQFLFEYFSETQRNKGNFPGRFSGRQFSNSRSEMNVSTLELGDSALYLCASSYSRDTVYGYTFGSGTRLTVV.

The rearrangement joins TRBV19 to TRBJ1-1, with 9 bases matching TRBD1. The length of the CDR3 is 15 residues. The V and J ends lost 5 bases and 0 bases, in that order; junction bases with no gene match: 4. Germline V lookup: CDR1 LNHDA, CDR2 SQIVND (reference sequence). CDR3 protein: CASSLQGAVNTEAFF. CDR3 bases: TGTGCCAGTAGTCTACAGGGGGCCGTGAACACTGAAGCTTTCTTT.

The chain combines TRBV5-1 with TRBJ1-6, with a weak D call TRBD1 (6 bases). Looked up from germline, CDR1 is SGHRS and CDR2 is YFSETQ. This CDR3 is 18 amino acids long. Trimming removed 2 bases at V and 0 bases at J, with 15 bases between. CDR3 nucleotide sequence: TGCGCCAGCAGCTTTGGGACACAGGGCGGCTCCTATAATTCACCCCTCCACTTT. It specifies CASSFGTQGGSYNSPLHF.

This clone was seen a few times. This rearrangement joins TRBV5-6 to TRBJ1-1, with D uncertain. V was clipped by 2 bases and J by 1 base, with 12 bases between them. The CDR3 extends over 15 amino acids. CDR1 SGHDT and CDR2 YYEEEE come from the germline V gene. CDR3 sequence: CASSFFEGQNTEAFF. In nucleotides, the CDR3 is TGTGCCAGCAGCTTCTTCGAGGGCCAGAACACTGAAGCTTTCTTT.

DNA for the CDR3: TGTGCCAGCAGCTTATGGCAGGGGGCTACTTCTGGAAACACCATATATTTT. This gives the protein CASSLWQGATSGNTIYF. The genes are TRBV11-2 and TRBJ1-3; TRBD1 aligns across 8 bases. The V gene's germline CDR1 is SGHAT and CDR2 FQNNGV. The CDR3 spans 17 residues. Trimming removed 2 bases from V and 1 base from J; junction bases left unmatched: 7.

The V call is TRBV28, the J call TRBJ1-1; D remains unclear. CDR1 MDHEN and CDR2 SYDVKM come from the germline V gene. V was cut by 5 bases and J by 11 bases, with 12 bases left in between. The CDR3 is made up of 11 amino acids. In DNA form, the CDR3 reads TGTGCCAGCAGTCCTCGGGATAGGGCTTTCTTT. It specifies CASSPRDRAFF.

The V call is TRBV6-5, the J call TRBJ1-6; 7 nucleotides line up with TRBD1. The V gene's germline CDR1 is MNHEY and CDR2 SVGAGI. After removal of 4 bases from V and 5 bases from J, the junction contained 2 bases not matched to a gene. The CDR3 is 14 residues long. The CDR3 region is CASSSGTDNSPLHF. The CDR3 nucleotides read TGTGCCAGCAGTTCAGGGACAGATAATTCACCCCTCCACTTT.

This clone came up once. The chain is built from TRBV5-1 and TRBJ1-1; weak D call: TRBD1 (6 bases). The CDR3 loop spans 13 amino acids. The V gene lost 0 bases and the J gene lost 10 bases, with 13 bases spanning the gap. Germline-derived CDR1 and CDR2 are SGHRS and YFSETQ. The CDR3 DNA reads TGCGCCAGCAGCTTGGCGCAGGGGCGTCGAGCTTTCTTT. Translating it yields CASSLAQGRRAFF.

The CDR3 protein is CASRLNTGELFF. DNA for the CDR3: TGTGCCAGCAGACTGAACACCGGGGAGCTGTTTTTT. V and J are TRBV6-5 and TRBJ2-2, with no clear D. The germline gives CDR1 MNHEY, CDR2 SVGAGI. The CDR3 length is 12 residues. Trimming took 6 bases from V and 1 from J, leaving 3 bases between them.

J is TRBJ2-1 and V is TRBV6-1; D is unresolved. Germline V CDR1 and CDR2: MNHNS, SASEGT. CDR3 length: 13 residues. Trimming pared 1 base from V and 7 bases from J, leaving 8 bases between. CDR3 coding DNA: TGTGCCAGCAGTGAAGGAGCATTAAATGAGCAGTTCTTC. Translating gives CASSEGALNEQFF.

The V call is TRBV7-9, the J call TRBJ2-1, with TRBD2 as a possible D gene (6 bases). CDR1 is SEHNR and CDR2 is FQNEAQ in the germline V gene (reference sequence). Trimming shortened V by 7 bases and J by 6 bases, and 10 bases separated the two germline ends. The CDR3 runs to 12 residues. The CDR3 protein is CASTSEGNEQFF. The DNA for the CDR3 is TGTGCCAGCACCTCGGAGGGCAATGAGCAGTTCTTC. Drawing the rest from reference TRBV7-9 and TRBJ2-1, the complete variable domain is DTGVSQNPRHKITKRGQNVTFRCDPISEHNRLYWYRQTLGQGPEFLTYFQNEAQLEKSRLLSDRFSAERPKGSFSTLEIQRTEQGDSAMYLCASTSEGNEQFFGPGTRLTVL.

This chain uses TRBV6-1 with TRBJ2-7; 11 bases line up with TRBD1. Germline V gives CDR1 MNHNS, CDR2 SASEGT. This CDR3 comprises 15 residues. The trim removed 2 bases at V and 2 bases at J, leaving 2 bases unmatched. The CDR3: CASSERGQGAYEQYF. CDR3 bases: TGTGCCAGCAGTGAAAGGGGACAGGGGGCCTACGAGCAGTACTTC.

To note about this clone: The same CDR3 arises from other DNA sequences in this sample as well. The gene calls are TRBV18 and TRBJ2-2; D is possibly TRBD1 (7 bases). This CDR3 has 15 residues. The germline V gene encodes CDR1 KGHSH and CDR2 LQKENI. Between the trimmed V and J ends, which lost 2 bases and 4 bases, there was a span of 11 bases. The CDR3 loop reads CASSPRQGGTGELFF. CDR3 nucleotides: TGTGCCAGCTCACCAAGACAGGGAGGCACCGGGGAGCTGTTTTTT.

This clone was found once. For the CDR3, the DNA is TGCGCCAGCAGGCTTAGCCGTCCGAACACCGGGGAGCTGTTTTTT. Its protein product is CASRLSRPNTGELFF. This chain uses TRBV23-1 with TRBJ2-2; D remains ambiguous. TRBV23-1 is an ORF for which the function is uncertain. Trimming shortened V by 6 bases and J by 0 bases, and 11 bases separated the two germline ends. This CDR3 is built from 15 residues.

The chain recombines TRBV6-6 with TRBJ2-3; D uncertain. CDR1 is MNHNY and CDR2 is SVGAGI in the germline V gene (reference sequence). With 7 bases removed from V and 3 bases from J, the gap between germline ends came to 5 bases. This CDR3 comprises 11 residues. The chain's CDR3 is CASTETDTQYF. Written as DNA, the CDR3 is TGTGCCAGCACCGAGACAGATACGCAGTATTTT.

This rearrangement joins TRBV9 to TRBJ2-1; weak D call: TRBD2 (5 bases). Germline CDR1 reads SGDLS; CDR2 reads YYNGEE. The CDR3 is 14 residues long. V dropped 3 bases and J dropped 9 bases, with 16 bases sitting between them. The CDR3 loop reads CASSAPAGEGEQFF. The CDR3 DNA reads as TGTGCCAGCAGCGCACCTGCCGGGGAAGGTGAGCAGTTCTTC.

As DNA, the CDR3 is TGTGCCAGCAGCTTACAGGAGGGGGGCTACACCTTC. This gives the protein CASSLQEGGYTF. The rearrangement uses TRBV5-4 and TRBJ1-2; weak D call: TRBD1 (5 bases). Trimming took 2 bases from V and 8 from J, leaving 10 bases between them. Germline loops: CDR1 SGHNT, CDR2 YYREEE (reference sequence). The CDR3 is made up of 12 amino acids.

The rearrangement links TRBV7-8 to TRBJ2-3; 9 positions match TRBD1. CDR1 and CDR2 (germline): SGHVS, FQNEAQ. V was pared by 5 bases and J by 4 bases, with 10 bases of the junction left unmatched. The CDR3 is 16 amino acids. Here the CDR3 DNA reads TGTGCCAGCAGCCCCTGGAGGACAGGGGTTTCAGATACGCAGTATTTT. Translated: CASSPWRTGVSDTQYF.

The V call is TRBV24-1, the J call TRBJ2-2, with 8 bases lining up with TRBD2. Germline lookup yields CDR1 KGHDR and CDR2 SFDVKD. The CDR3 consists of 15 residues. V lost 8 bases to trimming and J lost 3 bases; unmatched junction nucleotides: 7. The CDR3 spells CATTGAGAHTGELFF. The CDR3 DNA reads as TGTGCCACCACGGGAGCGGGGGCCCACACCGGGGAGCTGTTTTTT.

The gene calls are TRBV27 and TRBJ1-1, with TRBD1 matching 8 bases. Germline CDR1 MNHEY, CDR2 SMNVEV (reference sequence). Trimming at V came to 6 bases and at J to 4 bases, leaving 7 bases not matched to a gene. This CDR3 contains 14 residues. CDR3 nucleotide sequence: TGTGCCAGCAGACTATTAGGACAGGGCACTGAAGCTTTCTTT. Residues: CASRLLGQGTEAFF.

The V call is TRBV9, the J call TRBJ2-7, with TRBD1 identical over 7 bases. Unmatched junction bases numbered 6, after V lost 0 bases and J lost 3 bases. Germline-derived CDR1 and CDR2 are SGDLS and YYNGEE. The CDR3 covers 15 residues. CDR3 sequence: CASSVDQGVLYEQYF. Written as DNA, the CDR3 is TGTGCCAGCAGCGTAGATCAGGGGGTCCTCTACGAGCAGTACTTC.

The CDR3 bases are TGTGCCAGCTCACCAGGGGGGGAAAAACTGTTTTTT. This encodes CASSPGGEKLFF. V is TRBV18 and J is TRBJ1-4; weak D call: TRBD1 (5 bases). Germline lookup yields CDR1 KGHSH and CDR2 LQKENI. This CDR3 contains 12 residues. V lost 2 bases to trimming and J lost 8 bases, with 6 bases between them. The whole variable domain, remainder taken from reference TRBV18 and TRBJ1-4, is NAGVMQNPRHLVRRRGQEARLRCSPMKGHSHVYWYRQLPEEGLKFMVYLQKENIIDESGMPKERFSAEFPKEGPSILRIQQVVRGDSAAYFCASSPGGEKLFFGSGTQLSVL.

The chain joins TRBV28 to TRBJ1-2, with 10 bases that match TRBD1. This CDR3 is built from 15 residues. V shed 4 bases, J shed 8 bases, and the junction held 10 bases outside the gene matches. The germline gives CDR1 MDHEN, CDR2 SYDVKM. This CDR3 is CASSSGPTGGRGYTF. CDR3 sequence (DNA): TGTGCCAGCAGTTCCGGACCGACAGGGGGCCGGGGCTACACCTTC.

This clone has a single count. The chain carries TRBV5-1 and TRBJ2-1, with 10 bases that match TRBD1. CDR3 length: 15 amino acids. Germline CDR1 reads SGHRS; CDR2 reads YFSETQ. After removal of 0 bases from V and 6 bases from J, the junction contained 3 bases not matched to a gene. This chain's CDR3 is CASSLGDRGFNEQFF. The DNA of the CDR3 is TGCGCCAGCAGCTTGGGGGACAGGGGCTTCAATGAGCAGTTCTTC.

This clone has only one observation. The genes are TRBV18 and TRBJ1-1; D unresolved. Germline V gene sequence: CDR1 KGHSH, CDR2 LQKENI. This CDR3 spans 13 amino acids. The V and J ends lost 4 bases and 2 bases respectively, with 8 bases between them. The CDR3 sequence: CASSRGPNTEAFF. The CDR3, as DNA: TGTGCCAGCTCACGAGGGCCTAACACTGAAGCTTTCTTT.

The V gene is TRBV4-1, the J gene TRBJ2-5, with TRBD1 identical over 8 bases. The germline gives CDR1 MGHRA, CDR2 YSYEKL. The CDR3 totals 15 residues. V shed 5 bases and J 1 base; nucleotides not matched to a gene: 6. The CDR3 nucleotides read TGCGCCAGCAGCAAGATAGGACAGGGCCAAGAGACCCAGTACTTC. Protein product: CASSKIGQGQETQYF.